Below are 19 T cell receptor beta chains sequenced from a single sample in a study of T-cell reconstitution after alpha-beta-depleted transplantation in children. A library of TCRbeta sequences, prepared with unique molecular identifiers, was generated. MiXCR, run by TCRdb on the PCR reads, gives a single entry per CDR3 protein. This table has over 150,000 distinct CDR3 sequences, less than 15% appearing once. The sample here was PBMCs from the stem cell graft donor, taken from the stem cell graft. These receptors all come from a human donor who donated a stem cell graft to a child with acute lymphoblastic leukemia.

This clonotype was picked up many times. The V gene is TRBV20-1, the J gene TRBJ2-1; perhaps TRBD1 as D (7 bases). Germline CDR1 is DFQATT and CDR2 is SNEGSKA (reference sequence). The CDR3 contains 16 residues. Trimming stripped 0 bases from V and 7 bases from J, with 19 bases between. The chain's CDR3 is CSARDGRTGDLNEQFF. The CDR3 nucleotides are TGCAGTGCTAGAGATGGGAGGACAGGTGATTTGAATGAGCAGTTCTTC.

The rearrangement uses TRBV12-3 or TRBV12-4 and TRBJ1-1; D gene unclear. CDR3 length equals 12 residues. Trimming shortened V by 2 bases and J by 4 bases, and 5 bases separated the two germline ends. The CDR3 protein is CASSLPPTEAFF. The CDR3 DNA reads as TGTGCCAGCAGTTTACCACCCACTGAAGCTTTCTTT.

In its sample, this clonotype was seen many times. The chain couples TRBV12-3 or TRBV12-4 to TRBJ2-1; 9 bases fit TRBD1. V lost 6 bases and J lost 9; bases outside the gene matches: 12. The CDR3 runs to 15 residues. CDR3 region: CASSPPDRGYGEQFF. In DNA, the CDR3 is TGTGCCAGCAGCCCACCGGACAGGGGTTACGGTGAGCAGTTCTTC.

This clonotype was seen repeatedly, ten times or more. The V call is TRBV9, the J call TRBJ2-1; a possible D gene is TRBD2 (6 bases). The CDR3 has 13 residues. V was cut by 0 bases and J by 10 bases, with 11 bases left in between. Germline V gene data show CDR1 as SGDLS and CDR2 as YYNGEE. The CDR3 coding sequence is TGTGCCAGCAGCGTAGATGGGACTGGGGAGCAGTTCTTC. Its translation: CASSVDGTGEQFF.

This clonotype was detected many times. The J gene is TRBJ2-1, the V gene TRBV29-1; TRBD2 matches at 7 bases. CDR1 is SQVTM, CDR2 ANQGSEA, per germline. Germline trimming cut 7 bases from V and 3 bases from J; bases unmatched to any gene: 6. The CDR3 loop spans 13 amino acids. CDR3 sequence: CSGGTTLYNEQFF. As DNA, the CDR3 is TGCAGCGGCGGGACTACGCTCTACAATGAGCAGTTCTTC.

This clonotype was seen ten or more times. The genes are TRBV7-6 and TRBJ2-5, with 10 bases that match TRBD1. The CDR3 has 15 residues. Germline loops: CDR1 SGHVS, CDR2 FNYEAQ. Germline trimming cut 4 bases from V and 6 bases from J; bases unmatched to any gene: 8. The CDR3: CASSWGRDRGQTQYF. The CDR3 nucleotides are TGTGCCAGCAGCTGGGGGCGGGACAGGGGCCAGACCCAGTACTTC.

The rearrangement uses TRBV4-1 and TRBJ1-1; the D gene is possibly TRBD1 (5 bases). The V end lost 3 bases, the J end lost 7 bases, and 18 bases lay between the germline ends. Germline V gives CDR1 MGHRA, CDR2 YSYEKL. This CDR3 has 15 residues. Here the CDR3 reads CASSQVGGSDFEAFF. CDR3 bases: TGCGCCAGCAGCCAGGTCGGGGGGTCCGATTTTGAAGCTTTCTTT.

This clonotype was seen ten or more times. This chain uses TRBV5-1 with TRBJ1-5, with D hard to call. CDR3 size: 15 residues. V dropped 1 base and J dropped 0 bases, with 8 bases sitting between them. Germline CDR1 reads SGHRS; CDR2 reads YFSETQ. CDR3 in DNA: TGCGCCAGCAGCTTGCTGCCGGATAGCAATCAGCCCCAGCATTTT. Encoded protein: CASSLLPDSNQPQHF.

The chain uses TRBV29-1 and TRBJ2-1; D gene uncertain. Per the germline V gene, CDR1 is SQVTM and CDR2 is ANQGSEA. CDR3 length: 17 amino acids. Trimming removed 3 bases at V and 3 bases at J, with 21 bases between. The CDR3 region is CSVEGGRLILGYNEQFF. CDR3 sequence (DNA): TGCAGCGTTGAGGGTGGGCGGCTTATCCTCGGCTACAATGAGCAGTTCTTC.

Only a few counts were recorded for this clonotype. The V and J genes are TRBV5-1 and TRBJ2-3; D not certain. This CDR3 comprises 12 residues. The germline V gene encodes CDR1 SGHRS and CDR2 YFSETQ. V gave up 4 bases and J gave up 6 bases, with 9 bases separating them. CDR3 residues: CASSVDGDTQYF. Written as DNA, the CDR3 is TGCGCCAGCAGCGTGGATGGGGATACGCAGTATTTT.

This clonotype appeared many times. This chain connects TRBV2 to TRBJ2-4; D remains ambiguous. Between the trimmed V and J ends, which lost 5 bases and 0 bases, there was a span of 14 bases. Germline-derived CDR1 and CDR2 are SNHLY and FYNNEI. The CDR3 extends over 16 amino acids. The CDR3 is CASSPVTRLAKNIQYF. The CDR3 nucleotides are TGTGCCAGCAGTCCCGTAACCAGGTTAGCCAAAAACATTCAGTACTTC.

This clonotype came up many times. The chain couples TRBV29-1 to TRBJ2-5; 7 nucleotides agree with TRBD2. V trimming: 4 bases; J trimming: 0 bases; junction bases outside the gene matches: 14. Germline V gene sequence: CDR1 SQVTM, CDR2 ANQGSEA. This CDR3 comprises 17 residues. CDR3 nucleotides: TGCAGCGTTGTACTGGGGCGGGAGCACCCGTACCAAGAGACCCAGTACTTC. Protein product: CSVVLGREHPYQETQYF.

The chain employs TRBV29-1 and TRBJ2-1, with D tentatively TRBD1 (6 bases). Germline values: CDR1 SQVTM, CDR2 ANQGSEA. This CDR3 comprises 14 residues. The V end was cut by 4 bases, the J end by 3 bases, with 13 bases between. CDR3 region: CSVANRALYNEQFF. The CDR3 coding sequence is TGCAGCGTTGCAAACAGGGCCCTCTACAATGAGCAGTTCTTC.

The chain combines TRBV5-1 with TRBJ2-4, with 10 bases identical to TRBD2. The CDR3 is 16 residues long. Germline loops: CDR1 SGHRS, CDR2 YFSETQ. Trimming at V came to 1 base and at J to 6 bases, leaving 7 bases not matched to a gene. As DNA, the CDR3 is TGCGCCAGCAGCTTGCGGCTAGCGGGAGAGGTAAACATTCAGTACTTC. Protein: CASSLRLAGEVNIQYF.

This clonotype was counted at least ten times. The chain uses TRBV5-1 and TRBJ1-2; D is unclear. This CDR3 has 13 residues. V lost 2 bases, J lost 8 bases, and 13 bases lay in between. The V gene's germline CDR1 is SGHRS and CDR2 YFSETQ. The CDR3 here is CASSLKPLAGYTF. The CDR3 nucleotides read TGCGCCAGCAGCTTAAAGCCACTGGCCGGCTACACCTTC.

The chain links TRBV19 to TRBJ1-5; D unclear. The CDR3 is 16 residues long. The germline V gene encodes CDR1 LNHDA and CDR2 SQIVND (reference sequence). Trimming took 6 bases from V and 0 from J, leaving 15 bases between them. The CDR3 here is CASRRLSEYSNQPQHF. For the CDR3, the DNA is TGTGCCAGTAGGAGGTTGTCTGAATATAGCAATCAGCCCCAGCATTTT.

The chain couples TRBV29-1 to TRBJ2-7; TRBD1 aligns across 12 bases. V shed 2 bases, J shed 7 bases, and the junction held 3 bases outside the gene matches. The CDR3 sequence is 13 residues long. Germline assignment: CDR1 SQVTM and CDR2 ANQGSEA. CDR3 nucleotide sequence: TGCAGCGTTGAAAGGGACAGGGGGCAAGAGCAGTACTTC. Translated: CSVERDRGQEQYF.

Remarks on this clonotype: This may be a read error, as it is one base from a much larger clone. This chain uses TRBV12-3 or TRBV12-4 with TRBJ2-3; D gene unclear. This CDR3 spans 14 amino acids. The CDR3 nucleotides are TGTGGCAGCAGCTGGATTACCTTTTTCGATACGCAGTATTTT. This gives the protein CGSSWITFFDTQYF.

At least ten counts were recorded for this clonotype. The chain couples TRBV10-3 to TRBJ1-5, with TRBD1 matching 7 bases. Trimming cost V 10 bases and J 9 bases; bases outside gene matches: 12. Germline loops: CDR1 ENHRY, CDR2 SYGVKD. The CDR3 spans 13 residues. Written as DNA, the CDR3 is TGTGCCACCGGACCCAGGGGGGAGGTGCCCCAGCATTTT. Its translation is CATGPRGEVPQHF.